The rows below give T cell receptor beta chains drawn from one sample of a study of human T cells and chemical hapten exposure. TCRdb reprocessed the RACE reads with MiXCR, giving one entry per CDR3 protein. The table has approximately 320,000 distinct CDR3 sequences, about 5.4% seen once; the top ten hold around 8%. Specimen: whole blood, collected in connection with sensitization to the hapten diphenylcyclopropenone (DPC). These receptors were obtained from a woman aged 18 to 35 with alopecia areata. Some clones in this sample may be carry-over from other donors' samples. CDR3s include the opening cysteine and the closing phenylalanine or tryptophan. A D gene is named only where the DNA matches it firmly. The size entry is marked missing in some rows and otherwise reads once, few, many or a size class.

v_call	d_call	j_call	clone_size	cdr3_aa	cdr3_nt
TRBV10-3	-	TRBJ1-1	few	CAIKASGNTEAFF	TGTGCCATCAAGGCATCCGGGAACACTGAAGCTTTCTTT
TRBV7-9	-	TRBJ1-1	few	CASSGDEAFF	TGTGCCAGCAGCGGGGATGAAGCTTTCTTT
TRBV7-2	TRBD1	TRBJ1-1	-	CASGRRQGAGTEAFF	TGTGCCAGCGGGCGCCGACAGGGGGCCGGAACTGAAGCTTTCTTT
TRBV4-3	-	TRBJ2-7	-	CASSPGTLDGQYF	TGCGCCAGCAGCCCCGGGACCCTGGACGGGCAATACTTC
TRBV4-1	-	TRBJ2-3	-	CASSHPKGVFGTDTQYF	TGCGCCAGCAGCCACCCTAAGGGAGTTTTTGGCACAGATACGCAGTATTTT
TRBV20-1	-	TRBJ1-1	-	CSARRNHGNTEAFF	TGCAGTGCTAGACGAAATCATGGGAACACTGAAGCTTTCTTT
TRBV9	-	TRBJ1-4	few	CASSVAPRTDEKLFF	TGTGCCAGCAGCGTAGCTCCGAGGACCGATGAAAAACTGTTTTTT
TRBV18	-	TRBJ1-6	many	CASSPPNDSFRNSPLHF	TGTGCCAGCTCACCACCTAACGATTCTTTTCGTAATTCACCCCTCCACTTT
TRBV5-1	-	TRBJ1-2	-	CASSPTADYGYTF	TGCGCCAGCAGCCCGACGGCAGACTATGGCTACACCTTC
TRBV5-5	-	TRBJ1-2	few	CASSPEMRPTAHGYTF	TGTGCCAGCAGCCCGGAGATGAGGCCGACGGCCCATGGCTACACCTTC
TRBV6-4	-	TRBJ2-3	few	CASSEGREVTDTQYF	TGTGCCAGCAGTGAAGGCAGGGAGGTGACAGATACGCAGTATTTT
TRBV11-1	-	TRBJ1-1	-	CASSLPGQTAFF	TGTGCCAGCAGCCTCCCGGGACAAACCGCTTTCTTT
TRBV10-3	-	TRBJ2-1	few	CAISRRVNEEQFF	TGTGCCATCAGTCGCAGGGTAAATGAGGAGCAGTTCTTC
TRBV7-2	-	TRBJ2-6	-	CASGASGANVLTF	TGTGCCAGCGGGGCGTCTGGGGCCAACGTCCTGACTTTC
TRBV20-1	TRBD1	TRBJ1-2	-	CSAREGQGLIGYTF	TGCAGTGCTAGAGAGGGACAGGGGTTGATAGGCTACACCTTC
TRBV9	-	TRBJ2-7	few	CASSVGPRGQSSPPEQYF	TGTGCCAGCAGCGTAGGGCCCCGGGGGCAATCTTCCCCCCCCGAGCAGTACTTC
TRBV4-2	-	TRBJ1-2	-	CASSQDLAGGYTF	TGTGCCAGCAGCCAAGATCTGGCAGGGGGCTACACCTTC
TRBV7-9	-	TRBJ1-5	many	CASSQDHQPQHF	TGTGCCAGCAGCCAGGACCATCAGCCCCAGCATTTT
TRBV10-3	TRBD1	TRBJ1-5	-	CAISVDRAVSNQPQHF	TGTGCCATCAGTGTAGACAGGGCGGTAAGCAATCAGCCCCAGCATTTT
TRBV5-1	-	TRBJ1-1	-	CASSPGTPREAFF	TGCGCCAGCAGCCCAGGGACACCTCGTGAAGCTTTCTTT
TRBV12-3/TRBV12-4	TRBD1	TRBJ1-3	few	CASTYSTGGSGNTIYF	TGTGCCAGCACCTACTCGACAGGGGGCTCTGGAAACACCATATATTTT
TRBV7-2	TRBD1	TRBJ1-6	few	CASSLETGFGNSPLHF	TGTGCCAGCAGCTTAGAGACAGGGTTCGGAAATTCACCCCTCCACTTT
TRBV4-2	-	TRBJ2-3	few	CASSQERGGGTDTQYF	TGTGCCAGCAGCCAAGAAAGGGGGGGTGGCACAGATACGCAGTATTTT
TRBV20-1	-	TRBJ2-7	many	CSASPKHSYEQYF	TGCAGTGCTTCCCCGAAGCACTCCTACGAGCAGTACTTC
TRBV7-2	-	TRBJ1-4	few	CASSLETLNEKLFF	TGTGCCAGCAGCCTGGAGACCCTTAATGAAAAACTGTTTTTT
TRBV3-1	-	TRBJ1-5	-	CASSQQGDQPQHF	TGTGCCAGCAGCCAGCAGGGCGATCAGCCCCAGCATTTT
TRBV20-1	-	TRBJ1-1	many	CSASGGGDTEAFF	TGCAGTGCGAGCGGGGGTGGAGACACTGAAGCTTTCTTT
TRBV9	-	TRBJ2-7	many	CASSVDGGNYEQYF	TGTGCCAGCAGCGTAGATGGGGGTAATTACGAGCAGTACTTC
TRBV4-3	-	TRBJ2-1	many	CASSPRATGLYNEQFF	TGCGCCAGCAGCCCCAGGGCCACAGGGCTCTACAATGAGCAGTTCTTC
TRBV29-1	-	TRBJ2-7	many	CSVEYGSSYEQYF	TGCAGCGTTGAATACGGTAGCTCCTACGAGCAGTACTTC
TRBV10-3	-	TRBJ2-4	few	CAITTKGFKNIQYF	TGTGCCATCACTACAAAGGGATTCAAAAACATTCAGTACTTC
TRBV6-4	TRBD1	TRBJ1-2	-	CASSKSPGQGIDYGYTF	TGTGCCAGCAGTAAATCACCGGGACAGGGGATCGACTATGGCTACACCTTC
TRBV7-2	TRBD1	TRBJ2-4	many	CASSPMGQVQYF	TGTGCCAGCAGCCCTATGGGACAGGTTCAGTACTTC
TRBV20-1	-	TRBJ2-3	-	CSVRVSDTQYF	TGCAGTGTGAGGGTTTCAGATACGCAGTATTTT
TRBV7-2	-	TRBJ1-6	few	CASSLALVSSYNSPLHF	TGTGCCAGCAGCTTAGCGCTGGTGAGCTCCTATAATTCACCCCTCCACTTT
TRBV7-3	-	TRBJ1-3	-	CASRPQNGNAIYF	TGTGCCAGCAGACCCCAAAACGGAAACGCCATATATTTT
TRBV6-6	TRBD1	TRBJ1-5	-	CASSYTQGAESNQPQHF	TGTGCCAGCAGTTACACGCAGGGGGCGGAAAGCAATCAGCCCCAGCATTTT
TRBV5-1	TRBD2	TRBJ2-3	many	CASSLQPSGGTDTQYF	TGCGCCAGCAGCTTGCAGCCTAGCGGGGGCACAGATACGCAGTATTTT
TRBV4-2	-	TRBJ2-3	once	CASSQETGLSTDTQYF	TGTGCCAGCAGCCAAGAGACAGGTTTATCCACAGATACGCAGTATTTT
TRBV6-6	TRBD1	TRBJ2-4	-	CASSYPRQGLLKNIQYF	TGTGCCAGCAGTTACCCACGACAGGGGCTCCTGAAAAACATTCAGTACTTC
TRBV6-6	-	TRBJ1-3	many	CASSLDGSSGNTIYF	TGTGCCAGCAGTTTAGACGGGAGCTCTGGAAACACCATATATTTT
TRBV28	-	TRBJ1-5	many	CATTPGNQPQHF	TGTGCCACCACACCAGGCAATCAGCCCCAGCATTTT
TRBV6-5	TRBD2	TRBJ2-3	many	CASSYRPLGGGADYTQYF	TGTGCCAGCAGTTACCGCCCTTTGGGCGGGGGGGCCGACTATACGCAGTATTTT
TRBV12-3/TRBV12-4	TRBD1	TRBJ1-5	many	CASSLDRGHNQPQHF	TGTGCCAGCAGTTTAGACAGGGGGCACAATCAGCCCCAGCATTTT
TRBV7-9	TRBD1	TRBJ2-5	many	CASSSNRGRVEETQYF	TGTGCCAGCAGCTCAAACAGGGGGCGCGTCGAAGAGACCCAGTACTTC
TRBV7-2	-	TRBJ2-1	few	CASTRGRGEQFF	TGTGCCAGCACCCGGGGGCGGGGCGAGCAGTTCTTC
TRBV5-5	-	TRBJ1-1	once	CASSLLGAKAFF	TGTGCCAGCAGCTTGTTGGGGGCTAAAGCTTTCTTT
TRBV7-8	-	TRBJ1-5	-	CASGGLGQPQHF	TGTGCCAGCGGCGGGTTGGGGCAGCCCCAGCATTTT
TRBV7-2	TRBD2	TRBJ2-5	few	CASSSGLAGATGTQYF	TGTGCCAGCAGCTCGGGACTAGCGGGGGCCACTGGGACCCAGTACTTC
TRBV12-3/TRBV12-4	TRBD1	TRBJ1-2	-	CASSQLTGGTSNLF	TGTGCCAGCAGCCAACTTACAGGGGGAACCTCCAACCTCTTC
TRBV10-3	TRBD1	TRBJ2-3	many	CAISDGQGDTQYF	TGTGCCATCAGTGATGGACAGGGAGATACGCAGTATTTT
TRBV3-1	TRBD2	TRBJ2-3	few	CASSQLRRGVRTDTQYF	TGTGCCAGCAGCCAATTGCGGCGGGGGGTGAGGACAGATACGCAGTATTTT
TRBV11-2	-	TRBJ1-3	-	CASSLRVSGNTIYF	TGTGCCAGCAGCTTAAGGGTATCTGGAAACACCATATATTTT
TRBV20-1	-	TRBJ1-5	many	CSASHALRGSQPQHF	TGCAGTGCTTCCCACGCCCTGAGGGGGAGTCAGCCCCAGCATTTT
TRBV5-6	-	TRBJ2-7	few	CASGTTTGPTEQYF	TGTGCCAGCGGAACAACGACAGGACCTACGGAGCAGTACTTC
TRBV29-1	-	TRBJ2-3	few	CSVGGYGGTDTQYF	TGCAGCGTGGGGGGTTACGGGGGCACAGATACGCAGTATTTT
TRBV2	TRBD1	TRBJ2-7	many	CASSEGAGGGYEQYF	TGTGCCAGCAGTGAAGGGGCAGGGGGCGGCTACGAGCAGTACTTC
TRBV7-2	-	TRBJ1-4	many	CASSLFEGRNEKLFF	TGTGCCAGCAGCTTATTCGAAGGAAGGAACGAAAAACTGTTTTTT